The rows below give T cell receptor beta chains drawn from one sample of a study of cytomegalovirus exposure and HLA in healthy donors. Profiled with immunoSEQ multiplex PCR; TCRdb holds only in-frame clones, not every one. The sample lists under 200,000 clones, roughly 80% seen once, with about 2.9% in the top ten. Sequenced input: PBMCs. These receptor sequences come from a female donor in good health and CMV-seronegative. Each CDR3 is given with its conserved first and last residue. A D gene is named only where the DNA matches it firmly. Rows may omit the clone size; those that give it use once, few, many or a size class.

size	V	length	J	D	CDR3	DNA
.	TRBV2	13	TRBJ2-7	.	CASSEKNSYEQYF	TGTGCCAGCAGTGAAAAAAACAGCTACGAGCAGTACTTC
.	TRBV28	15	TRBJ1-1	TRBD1	CASSIRRGRGTEAFF	TGTGCCAGCAGCATACGCAGGGGGCGGGGGACTGAAGCTTTCTTT
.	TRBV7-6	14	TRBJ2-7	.	CASSLAGTTYEQYF	TGTGCCAGCAGCTTGGCGGGGACGACCTACGAGCAGTACTTC
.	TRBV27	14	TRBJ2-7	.	CASSLWQGQDEQYF	TGTGCCAGCAGTTTATGGCAGGGGCAAGACGAGCAGTACTTC
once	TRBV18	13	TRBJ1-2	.	CASSPPTGYGYTF	TGTGCCAGCTCACCACCAACAGGATATGGCTACACCTTC
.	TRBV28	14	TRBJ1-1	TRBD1	CASSTDRGLTEAFF	TGTGCCAGCAGTACTGACAGGGGGCTCACTGAAGCTTTCTTT
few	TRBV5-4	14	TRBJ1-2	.	CASSFGGGRYGYTF	TGTGCCAGCAGCTTTGGGGGAGGGAGATATGGCTACACCTTC
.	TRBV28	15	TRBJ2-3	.	CASSQDRSSTDTQYF	TGTGCCAGCAGTCAAGACAGGTCTAGCACAGATACGCAGTATTTT
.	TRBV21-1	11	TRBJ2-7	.	CASSGPYEQYF	TGTGCCAGCAGCGGGCCCTACGAGCAGTACTTC
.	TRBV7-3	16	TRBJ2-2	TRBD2	CASSLNGGANTGELFF	TGTGCCAGCAGCTTAAATGGGGGGGCGAACACCGGGGAGCTGTTTTTT